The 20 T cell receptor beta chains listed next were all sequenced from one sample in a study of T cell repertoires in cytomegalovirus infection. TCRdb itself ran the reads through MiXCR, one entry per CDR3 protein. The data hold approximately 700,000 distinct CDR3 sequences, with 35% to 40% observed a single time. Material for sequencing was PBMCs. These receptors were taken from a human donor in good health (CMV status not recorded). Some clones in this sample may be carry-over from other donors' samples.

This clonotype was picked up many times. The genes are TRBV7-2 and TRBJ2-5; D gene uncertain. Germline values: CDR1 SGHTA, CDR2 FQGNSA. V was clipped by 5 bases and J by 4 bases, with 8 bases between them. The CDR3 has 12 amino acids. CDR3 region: CASSDIRETQYF. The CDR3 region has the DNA TGTGCCAGCAGCGATATAAGAGAGACCCAGTACTTC.

The CDR3 DNA reads TGTGCCAGCAGTCACGGGACTAGCGGTCACAATGAGCAGTTCTTC. It specifies CASSHGTSGHNEQFF. The chain couples TRBV27 to TRBJ2-1; 11 bases agree with TRBD2. V trimming: 5 bases; J trimming: 5 bases; junction bases outside the gene matches: 5. Germline loops: CDR1 MNHEY, CDR2 SMNVEV (reference sequence). The CDR3 contains 15 residues.

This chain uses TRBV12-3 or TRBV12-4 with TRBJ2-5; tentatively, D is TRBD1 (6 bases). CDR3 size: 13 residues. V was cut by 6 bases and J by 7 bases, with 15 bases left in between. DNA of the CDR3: TGTGCCAGCAGCTGGGGGCCCCGAGGGACCCAGTACTTC. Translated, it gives CASSWGPRGTQYF.

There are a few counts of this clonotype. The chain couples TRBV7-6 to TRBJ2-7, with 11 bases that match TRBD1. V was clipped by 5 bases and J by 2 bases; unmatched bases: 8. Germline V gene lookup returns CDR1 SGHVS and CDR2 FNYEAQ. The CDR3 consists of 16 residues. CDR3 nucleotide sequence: TGTGCCAGCAGCCCCCGTAAGGGACAGGGGGCCTACGAGCAGTACTTC. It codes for CASSPRKGQGAYEQYF.

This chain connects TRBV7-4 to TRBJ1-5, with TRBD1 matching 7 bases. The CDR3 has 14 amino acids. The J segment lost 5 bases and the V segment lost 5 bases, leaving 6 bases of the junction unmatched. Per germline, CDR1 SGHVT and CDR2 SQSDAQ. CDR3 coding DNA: TGTGCCAGCAGCGTGGACAGGCCCGATCAGCCCCAGCATTTT. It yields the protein CASSVDRPDQPQHF.

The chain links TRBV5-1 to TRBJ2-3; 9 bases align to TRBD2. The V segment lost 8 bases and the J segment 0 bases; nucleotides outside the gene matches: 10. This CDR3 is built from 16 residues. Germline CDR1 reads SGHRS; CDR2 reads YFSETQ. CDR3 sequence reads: CASLAGVGLSTDTQYF. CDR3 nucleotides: TGCGCCAGTTTAGCGGGAGTAGGGTTGAGCACAGATACGCAGTATTTT. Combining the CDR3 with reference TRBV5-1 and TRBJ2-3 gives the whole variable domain KAGVTQTPRYLIKTRGQQVTLSCSPISGHRSVSWYQQTPGQGLQFLFEYFSETQRNKGNFPGRFSGRQFSNSRSEMNVSTLELGDSALYLCASLAGVGLSTDTQYFGPGTRLTVL.

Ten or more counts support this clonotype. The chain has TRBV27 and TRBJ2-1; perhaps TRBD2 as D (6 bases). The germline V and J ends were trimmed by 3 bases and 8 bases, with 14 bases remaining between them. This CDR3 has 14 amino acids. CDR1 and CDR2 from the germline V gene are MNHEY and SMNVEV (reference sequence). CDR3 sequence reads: CASSFGGISDEQFF. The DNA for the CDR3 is TGTGCCAGCAGTTTCGGGGGTATTAGCGATGAGCAGTTCTTC.

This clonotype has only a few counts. This CDR3 reads CASSLDSGLAGYNEQFF. The CDR3 coding sequence is TGTGCCAGCAGCTTAGATTCAGGACTAGCGGGATACAATGAGCAGTTCTTC. The chain employs TRBV11-2 and TRBJ2-1, with 12 bases aligning to TRBD2. This CDR3 comprises 17 residues. The germline CDR1 and CDR2 sequences are SGHAT and FQNNGV. The J segment lost 4 bases and the V segment lost 0 bases, leaving 4 bases of the junction unmatched.

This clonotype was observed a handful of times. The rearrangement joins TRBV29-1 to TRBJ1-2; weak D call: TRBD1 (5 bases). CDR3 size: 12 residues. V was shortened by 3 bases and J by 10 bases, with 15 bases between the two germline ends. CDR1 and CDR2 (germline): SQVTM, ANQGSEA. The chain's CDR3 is CSVDGGWSDYTF. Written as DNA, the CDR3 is TGCAGCGTTGATGGGGGGTGGTCAGACTACACCTTC.

CDR3 sequence reads: CASSSQVGSVDTEAFF. In DNA form, the CDR3 reads TGTGCCAGCAGTTCACAGGTTGGGTCCGTAGACACTGAAGCTTTCTTT. The rearrangement uses TRBV27 and TRBJ1-1; a possible D gene is TRBD1 (5 bases). The CDR3 loop spans 16 amino acids. V dropped 4 bases and J dropped 3 bases, with 18 bases sitting between them. Germline CDR1 is MNHEY and CDR2 is SMNVEV (reference sequence).

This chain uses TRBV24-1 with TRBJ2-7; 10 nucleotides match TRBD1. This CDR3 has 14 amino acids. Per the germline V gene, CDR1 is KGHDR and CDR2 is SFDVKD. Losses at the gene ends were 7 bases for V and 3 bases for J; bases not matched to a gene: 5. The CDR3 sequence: CATSDRGRDYEQYF. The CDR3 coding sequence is TGTGCCACCAGCGACAGGGGGCGAGACTACGAGCAGTACTTC.

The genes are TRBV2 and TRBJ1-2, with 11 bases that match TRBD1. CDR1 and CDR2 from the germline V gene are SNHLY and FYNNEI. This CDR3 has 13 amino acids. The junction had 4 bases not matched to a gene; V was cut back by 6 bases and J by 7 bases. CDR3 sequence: CASRDRGLGGYTF. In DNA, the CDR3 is TGTGCCAGCAGGGACAGGGGGCTTGGTGGCTACACCTTC.

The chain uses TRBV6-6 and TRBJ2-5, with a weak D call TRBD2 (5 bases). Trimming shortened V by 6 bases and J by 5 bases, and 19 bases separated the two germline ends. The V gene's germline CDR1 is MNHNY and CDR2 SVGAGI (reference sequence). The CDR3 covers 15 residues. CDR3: CASSPYPSGAETQYF. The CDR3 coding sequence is TGTGCCAGCAGCCCCTACCCCAGCGGAGCCGAGACCCAGTACTTC.

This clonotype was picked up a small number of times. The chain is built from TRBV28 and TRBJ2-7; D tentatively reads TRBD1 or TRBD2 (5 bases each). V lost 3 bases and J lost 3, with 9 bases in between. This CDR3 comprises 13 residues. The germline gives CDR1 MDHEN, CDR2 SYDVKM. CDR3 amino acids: CASSFQGDYEQYF. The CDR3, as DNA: TGTGCCAGCAGTTTTCAGGGAGACTACGAGCAGTACTTC.

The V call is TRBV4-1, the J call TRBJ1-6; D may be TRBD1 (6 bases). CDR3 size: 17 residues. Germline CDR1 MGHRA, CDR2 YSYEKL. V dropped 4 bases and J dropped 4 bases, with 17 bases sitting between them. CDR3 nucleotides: TGCGCCAGCAGCCCCTGGGGGCCGGCCGAATATAATTCACCCCTCCACTTT. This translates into CASSPWGPAEYNSPLHF.

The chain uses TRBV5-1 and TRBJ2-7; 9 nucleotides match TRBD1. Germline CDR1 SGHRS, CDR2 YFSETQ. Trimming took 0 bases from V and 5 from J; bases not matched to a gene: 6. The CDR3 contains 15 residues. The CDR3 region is CASSLEGQGFNEQYF. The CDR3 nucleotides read TGCGCCAGCAGCTTGGAGGGACAGGGATTTAACGAGCAGTACTTC.

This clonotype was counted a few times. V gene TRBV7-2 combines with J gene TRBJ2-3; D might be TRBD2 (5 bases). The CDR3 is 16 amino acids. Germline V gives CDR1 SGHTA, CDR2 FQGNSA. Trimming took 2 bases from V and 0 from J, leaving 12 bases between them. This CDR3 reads CASSLPPGKSTDTQYF. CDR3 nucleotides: TGTGCCAGCAGCTTACCCCCCGGGAAGAGCACAGATACGCAGTATTTT.

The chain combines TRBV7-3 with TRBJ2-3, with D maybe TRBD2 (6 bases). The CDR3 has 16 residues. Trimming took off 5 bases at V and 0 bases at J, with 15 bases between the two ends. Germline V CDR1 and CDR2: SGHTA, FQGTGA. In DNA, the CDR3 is TGTGCCAGCAGCCCCCGGGACTCAACTAGCACAGATACGCAGTATTTT. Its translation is CASSPRDSTSTDTQYF.

The CDR3 DNA is TGTGCCAGCAGTCCCGGGACAGTTGGCTACACCTTC. Protein sequence: CASSPGTVGYTF. The chain couples TRBV12-3 or TRBV12-4 to TRBJ1-2; TRBD1 matches at 7 bases. Trimming took 5 bases from V and 7 from J; bases not matched to a gene: 4. The CDR3 spans 12 residues.

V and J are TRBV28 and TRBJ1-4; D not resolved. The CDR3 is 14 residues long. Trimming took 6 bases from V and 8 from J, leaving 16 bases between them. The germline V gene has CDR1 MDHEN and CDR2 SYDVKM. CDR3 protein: CASSRDPSPEKLFF. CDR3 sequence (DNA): TGTGCCAGCAGCCGTGACCCGAGTCCAGAAAAACTGTTTTTT. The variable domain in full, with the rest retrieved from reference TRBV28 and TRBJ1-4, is DVKVTQSSRYLVKRTGEKVFLECVQDMDHENMFWYRQDPGLGLRLIYFSYDVKMKEKGDIPEGYSVSREKKERFSLILESASTNQTSMYLCASSRDPSPEKLFFGSGTQLSVL.